These 27 T cell receptor beta chains came from one sample sequenced in a study of OX40 agonist ivuxolimab in advanced cancers. This table comes from immunoSEQ multiplex PCR, and its TCRdb copy is limited to in-frame clones, with some not included. The data show 95,000 to 150,000 clones, around 95% seen once. This sample comprised CD4+ or CD8+ T cells sorted from blood, obtained in a trial of the OX40 agonist ivuxolimab. These receptor sequences come from an adult with an advanced solid tumor such as melanoma, head and neck, liver or kidney cancer.

This rearrangement joins TRBV28 to TRBJ2-7; 9 bases are a match to TRBD2. The ends lost 8 bases at V and 5 bases at J; junction bases unmatched: 10. CDR1 is MDHEN and CDR2 is SYDVKM in the germline V gene. The CDR3 is 14 residues long. The CDR3, as DNA: TGTGCCAGCGCCGCGGGGGGGATAATCCACGAGCAGTACTTC. Amino acid sequence: CASAAGGIIHEQYF.

The chain carries TRBV4-3 and TRBJ1-3; 9 nucleotides line up with TRBD1. CDR3 size: 17 residues. From germline, CDR1 is LGHNA and CDR2 YSLEER. J was trimmed by 0 bases and V by 3 bases; bases with no gene match: 6. CDR3 sequence (DNA): TGCGCCAGCAGCCAGAGGGACAGGGCGAGCTCTGGAAACACCATATATTTT. Protein: CASSQRDRASSGNTIYF.

The chain employs TRBV6-5 and TRBJ1-1; 8 nucleotides match TRBD1. The CDR3 runs 11 residues. Germline CDR1 reads MNHEY; CDR2 reads SVGAGI. Trimming took 10 bases from V and 6 from J; bases not matched to a gene: 4. CDR3 loop: CAIRQGPEAFF. Here the CDR3 DNA reads TGTGCCATCCGACAGGGGCCTGAAGCTTTCTTT.

J is TRBJ2-5 and V is TRBV7-9; TRBD1 agrees at 7 bases. With V trimmed by 5 bases and J by 4 bases, 7 bases remained unmatched. The length of the CDR3 is 14 residues. Germline values: CDR1 SEHNR, CDR2 FQNEAQ (reference sequence). CDR3 region: CASSLGTVGETQYF. In DNA, the CDR3 is TGTGCCAGCAGCCTCGGGACAGTAGGAGAGACCCAGTACTTC.

This chain joins TRBV6-6 and TRBJ2-7, with unresolved D. V lost 2 bases to trimming and J lost 4 bases, with 9 bases between them. Looked up from germline, CDR1 is MNHNY and CDR2 is SVGAGI (reference sequence). The length of the CDR3 is 13 residues. CDR3 sequence (DNA): TGTGCCAGCAGTTACGGCAGTCTTTACGAGCAGTACTTC. Amino acid sequence: CASSYGSLYEQYF.

The CDR3 sequence: CAISRQGVPGELFF. In nucleotides, the CDR3 is TGTGCCATCAGTAGACAGGGTGTACCCGGGGAGCTGTTTTTT. The V gene is TRBV10-3, the J gene TRBJ2-2; 7 positions agree with TRBD1. Germline V lookup: CDR1 ENHRY, CDR2 SYGVKD. CDR3 length: 14 residues. The ends lost 5 bases at V and 6 bases at J; junction bases unmatched: 6.

In the case of this clone: A junction end diverges from the germline sequence, so it may reflect a read error. This chain links TRBV19 with TRBJ2-7, with a tentative D call TRBD1 (6 bases). The CDR3 extends over 17 amino acids. CDR1 is LNHDA, CDR2 SQIVND, per germline (reference sequence). CDR3 sequence: CASSIGHRGHPPYGQYF. CDR3 sequence (DNA): TGTGCCAGTAGTATAGGGCACCGGGGACACCCTCCCTACGGGCAGTACTTC.

The CDR3 DNA is TGTGCCAGCAGTGCGGGGGGGAGTTTCTTT. This gives the protein CASSAGGSFF. The chain joins TRBV6-1 to TRBJ1-1, with a weak D call TRBD1 (5 bases). CDR1 and CDR2 (germline): MNHNS, SASEGT. Trimming took off 4 bases at V and 13 bases at J, with 10 bases between the two ends. This CDR3 is 10 amino acids long.

Regarding this clone: Its ends do not fully match the called genes, so a read error is possible. The J gene is TRBJ2-2, the V gene TRBV9; D perhaps matches TRBD1 (6 bases). Germline-derived CDR1 and CDR2 are SGDLS and YYNGEE. The CDR3 extends over 16 amino acids. The CDR3 reads CTSSVEARGNTGELFF. As DNA, the CDR3 is TGTACCAGCAGCGTAGAGGCCAGGGGAAACACCGGGGAGCTGTTTTTT.

This clone was seen a handful of times. The V gene is TRBV6-1, the J gene TRBJ1-5; D remains unclear. The length of the CDR3 is 15 residues. Germline CDR1 MNHNS, CDR2 SASEGT. The V and J ends lost 1 base and 5 bases respectively, with 12 bases between them. The CDR3 here is CASSEGLQLYQPQHF. The CDR3 region has the DNA TGTGCCAGCAGTGAAGGTCTACAATTGTATCAGCCCCAGCATTTT.

This chain connects TRBV5-1 to TRBJ2-5, with D perhaps TRBD2 (5 bases). CDR3 length: 13 amino acids. Germline-derived CDR1 and CDR2 are SGHRS and YFSETQ. V was pared by 4 bases and J by 5 bases, with 12 bases between. The CDR3 DNA reads TGCGCCAGCAGCACTAGTAGTTCGGAGACCCAGTACTTC. Translated, it gives CASSTSSSETQYF.

The chain has TRBV29-1 and TRBJ2-5, with 7 bases fitting TRBD1. This CDR3 contains 13 residues. Germline CDR1 SQVTM, CDR2 ANQGSEA. The V gene end was trimmed by 5 bases and the J gene end by 5 bases; junction bases not matched to a gene: 8. Here the CDR3 reads CSVRGGRGETQYF. CDR3 DNA: TGCAGCGTTCGTGGAGGCAGGGGGGAGACCCAGTACTTC.

The V and J genes are TRBV18 and TRBJ1-1; 11 bases fit TRBD1. Losses at the gene ends were 4 bases for V and 1 base for J; bases not matched to a gene: 8. CDR1 KGHSH and CDR2 LQKENI come from the germline V gene. The CDR3 is made up of 17 amino acids. The chain's CDR3 is CASSRTDRGRENTEAFF. Here the CDR3 DNA reads TGTGCCAGCTCACGAACGGACAGGGGGCGGGAGAACACTGAAGCTTTCTTT.

The chain is built from TRBV7-7 and TRBJ2-6; the match to TRBD1 covers 9 bases. The CDR3 length is 17 residues. V lost 6 bases, J lost 0 bases, and 6 bases stayed unmatched. From germline, CDR1 is SSHAT and CDR2 FNYEAQ (reference sequence). This CDR3 is CASSSGTGISGANVLTF. In nucleotides, the CDR3 is TGTGCCAGCAGTTCCGGGACAGGGATCTCTGGGGCCAACGTCCTGACTTTC.

The J gene is TRBJ2-7, the V gene TRBV4-2, with 9 bases identical to TRBD1. Germline CDR1 is LGHNA and CDR2 is YNFKEQ. V shed 0 bases and J 6 bases; nucleotides not matched to a gene: 9. This CDR3 spans 16 amino acids. The CDR3 sequence is CASSQEPGQGGGEQYF. The DNA of the CDR3 is TGTGCCAGCAGCCAAGAGCCGGGACAGGGTGGAGGCGAGCAGTACTTC.

V gene TRBV6-5 combines with J gene TRBJ2-1, with 9 nucleotides matching TRBD2. CDR3 length: 15 residues. V shed 5 bases and J 9 bases; nucleotides not matched to a gene: 11. The germline V gene encodes CDR1 MNHEY and CDR2 SVGAGI. The CDR3 DNA reads as TGTGCCAGCAGTCCCGGCCGCGGGGGGGCCGCTGAGCAGTTCTTC. Protein sequence: CASSPGRGGAAEQFF.

In its sample, this clone was seen a few times. The chain has TRBV28 and TRBJ2-7; D uncertain. Germline V gene data show CDR1 as MDHEN and CDR2 as SYDVKM. The CDR3 is 11 residues long. V was pared by 6 bases and J by 6 bases, with 9 bases between. This chain's CDR3 is CASSPDLEQYF. Written as DNA, the CDR3 is TGTGCCAGCAGCCCAGATCTCGAGCAGTACTTC.

The chain couples TRBV5-1 to TRBJ2-5; 15 nucleotides align to TRBD2. The J segment lost 4 bases and the V segment lost 4 bases, leaving 8 bases of the junction unmatched. CDR1 SGHRS and CDR2 YFSETQ come from the germline V gene. CDR3 length: 17 amino acids. The CDR3 loop is CASSPGLAGGLGETQYF. CDR3 in DNA: TGCGCCAGCAGCCCCGGACTAGCGGGGGGGTTGGGAGAGACCCAGTACTTC.

The V call is TRBV15, the J call TRBJ2-7; 7 positions match TRBD2. CDR3 length equals 14 residues. V gave up 0 bases and J gave up 3 bases; unmatched junction bases: 2. CDR1 and CDR2 (germline): LNHNV, YYDKDF (reference sequence). Here the CDR3 DNA reads TGTGCCACCAGCAGAGAGGGGGGGAGCTACGAGCAGTACTTC. Translation gives CATSREGGSYEQYF.

The V and J genes are TRBV19 and TRBJ1-1, with TRBD1 matching 7 bases. The CDR3 covers 15 residues. CDR1 is LNHDA and CDR2 is SQIVND in the germline V gene (reference sequence). V dropped 5 bases and J dropped 3; count of bases not matched to a gene: 9. CDR3 in DNA: TGTGCCAGTAGTCCGGGACAGTTTGCGGACACTGAAGCTTTCTTT. Its translation: CASSPGQFADTEAFF.

The V and J genes are TRBV27 and TRBJ2-6, with D possibly being TRBD2 (7 bases). The CDR3 has 18 residues. Germline lookup yields CDR1 MNHEY and CDR2 SMNVEV (reference sequence). V lost 0 bases and J 0 bases, leaving 12 bases between the germline ends. The CDR3 is CASSLSAGATSGANVLTF. CDR3 coding DNA: TGTGCCAGCAGTTTATCGGCGGGGGCCACCTCTGGGGCCAACGTCCTGACTTTC.

In this sample, this clone turned up once. The chain couples TRBV5-5 to TRBJ2-1; TRBD2 matches at 9 bases. CDR1 SGHKS and CDR2 YYEKEE come from the germline V gene (reference sequence). This CDR3 has 16 residues. V was clipped by 1 base and J by 4 bases; unmatched bases: 6. CDR3 loop: CASSLSASGTYNEQFF. The CDR3 DNA follows: TGTGCCAGCAGCTTGTCGGCTAGCGGGACATACAATGAGCAGTTCTTC.

J is TRBJ2-5 and V is TRBV7-6; TRBD1 is a possible D gene (5 bases). The CDR3 has 13 residues. CDR1 and CDR2 from the germline V gene are SGHVS and FNYEAQ. V was trimmed by 5 bases and J by 4 bases, leaving 11 bases between them. CDR3 in amino acids: CASSRYRTETQYF. The CDR3 nucleotides are TGTGCCAGCAGCCGCTACAGGACAGAGACCCAGTACTTC.

This chain links TRBV15 with TRBJ1-1; the match to TRBD1 covers 10 bases. This CDR3 spans 20 amino acids. Germline V gene sequence: CDR1 LNHNV, CDR2 YYDKDF (reference sequence). Trimming took 1 base from V and 4 from J; bases not matched to a gene: 18. CDR3: CATSRAPTGGRSYAGTEAFF. The CDR3 DNA is TGTGCCACCAGCAGAGCCCCGACAGGGGGCCGGTCATATGCGGGCACTGAAGCTTTCTTT.

The gene calls are TRBV5-1 and TRBJ2-5; TRBD1 matches at 8 bases. The J segment lost 4 bases and the V segment lost 2 bases, leaving 4 bases of the junction unmatched. CDR1 and CDR2 from the germline V gene are SGHRS and YFSETQ. The CDR3 loop spans 14 amino acids. As DNA, the CDR3 is TGCGCCAGCAGCTTCCAGGGGGCGGGAGAGACCCAGTACTTC. Protein product: CASSFQGAGETQYF.

This clone was counted a single time. The gene calls are TRBV7-2 and TRBJ2-3; D call uncertain. V lost 5 bases and J 4 bases, leaving 10 bases between the germline ends. The CDR3 loop spans 13 amino acids. CDR1 is SGHTA, CDR2 FQGNSA, per germline. The DNA for the CDR3 is TGTGCCAGCAGCCAGCTCGGGCCAGATACGCAGTATTTT. Its protein is CASSQLGPDTQYF.

The chain combines TRBV4-1 with TRBJ2-3, with D possibly matching TRBD1 (7 bases). CDR1 is MGHRA, CDR2 YSYEKL, per germline. With 2 bases removed from V and 3 bases from J, the gap between germline ends came to 15 bases. This CDR3 spans 16 amino acids. CDR3 loop: CASSQRPQGRTDTQYF. Here the CDR3 DNA reads TGCGCCAGCAGCCAAAGGCCACAGGGGAGGACAGATACGCAGTATTTT.